Listed below are T cell receptor beta chains from one sample, sequenced in a study of T cells in Graves' hyperthyroidism and ophthalmopathy. TCRdb processed the multiplex PCR reads anew with MiXCR; each CDR3 protein has one entry. The sample holds hundreds of thousands of distinct CDR3 sequences, approximately 15% seen once. Material: blood. The receptors here all came from a young woman with Graves' hyperthyroidism. Both conserved end residues are trimmed from each CDR3. Each record gives: CDR3 length, J gene, V gene, CDR3 protein.

14 | TRBJ2-1 | TRBV6-5 | ASSYSFREGRNEQF
12 | TRBJ2-3 | TRBV11-2 | ASSLISEFHTQY
15 | TRBJ1-1 | TRBV4-1 | ASSQRPQSISNTEAF
17 | TRBJ2-1 | TRBV18 | ASSRRRASNWSKSNEQF
15 | TRBJ2-3 | TRBV19 | ASSTSSETAETDTQY
13 | TRBJ1-5 | TRBV15 | ATSRDLGLNQPQH
13 | TRBJ2-1 | TRBV19 | ASSIVTSGYNEQF
14 | TRBJ2-7 | TRBV4-1 | ASSRDRTASSYEQY
9 | TRBJ2-5 | TRBV30 | AWGYQETQY
11 | TRBJ2-1 | TRBV5-1 | ASSSTTGDEQF
11 | TRBJ1-2 | TRBV27 | ASSFQGAGGYT
13 | TRBJ1-1 | TRBV7-9 | ASSLALTGPTEAF
12 | TRBJ1-6 | TRBV2 | ASRRGGPDSPLH
13 | TRBJ2-7 | TRBV5-6 | ASSASGRPHYEQY
11 | TRBJ2-7 | TRBV10-1 | ASSRVRGDEQY
14 | TRBJ2-5 | TRBV19 | ASSPPGPTFPETQY
11 | TRBJ1-2 | TRBV6-2/TRBV6-3 | ATLRTEKYGYT
13 | TRBJ2-2 | TRBV9 | ASSPRGPDTGELF
11 | TRBJ2-1 | TRBV5-1 | ASSQGAINEQF
11 | TRBJ1-6 | TRBV18 | ASSPTENSPLH
19 | TRBJ2-1 | TRBV3-1 | ASSQEFGEGITSGTHNEQF
8 | TRBJ1-1 | TRBV2 | ATGRTEAF
13 | TRBJ2-7 | TRBV27 | ASSALGGWHYEQY
13 | TRBJ1-5 | TRBV18 | ASSPDRDSNQPQH
13 | TRBJ2-3 | TRBV7-6 | ASSFSIGNTDTQY
14 | TRBJ2-2 | TRBV2 | ASRGLAGLNTGELF